This TCR beta chain was identified during a study of blood T cells in healthy people across ages. Next came a second PCR, run for 7 to 11 cycles, which used a sample-barcoded 5' primer along with a J-beta primer mix. TCRdb reanalysed the 5' RACE reads using MiXCR and keeps one entry per CDR3 protein. The sample carries some 1.5 million distinct CDR3 sequences, approximately 43% recorded once. Germline V gives CDR1 DFQATT, CDR2 SNEGSKA (reference sequence). The CDR3 is made up of 15 amino acids. J was trimmed by 8 bases and V by 4 bases; bases with no gene match: 11. The donors, all healthy, were Caucasians living in Russia, aged roughly 6 to 95. Isolating PBMCs gave at least 6 million of these cells per sample. Study observations and caveats: Per million T cells, the diversity of TCR beta decreased roughly linearly as age advanced. Diversity was higher, and naive CD4+ cells more numerous, in long-lived donors than in aged donors.

This clonotype was recorded only once. What it binds is unknown. The chain couples TRBV20-1 to TRBJ2-1; 10 nucleotides agree with TRBD2. Sequenced sample: blood. The sequence was collected from a woman younger than 35 in good health. DNA of the CDR3: TGCAGTGCTATTATCCTAGCGGGAGCTTTCTATGAGCAGTTCTTC. Residues: CSAIILAGAFYEQFF.